What follows are 17 T cell receptor beta chains derived from one specimen sequenced in a study of blood T cell repertoires in COVID-19. This table comes from immunoSEQ multiplex PCR, and its TCRdb copy is limited to in-frame clones, with some not included. The sample lists roughly 62,000 clones, around 85% occurring once. Sequenced: peripheral blood. These receptors all stem from a woman of 80 years or more with active or convalescent COVID-19.

The chain employs TRBV5-1 and TRBJ1-1; D possibly corresponds to TRBD1 (5 bases). Trimming stripped 0 bases from V and 1 base from J, with 7 bases between. The CDR3 runs to 14 residues. Germline CDR1 reads SGHRS; CDR2 reads YFSETQ. As DNA, the CDR3 is TGCGCCAGCAGCTTGGGGACAACGAACACTGAAGCTTTCTTT. This codes for CASSLGTTNTEAFF.

The chain couples TRBV5-1 to TRBJ2-3; no definite D call. CDR3 length: 14 residues. The ends were cut back, 0 bases at V and 4 bases at J, with 9 bases in the middle. Germline-derived CDR1 and CDR2 are SGHRS and YFSETQ. The CDR3 DNA follows: TGCGCCAGCAGCTTGGCCACCTCGGCAGATACGCAGTATTTT. Its protein product is CASSLATSADTQYF.

The chain couples TRBV5-1 to TRBJ1-2; 7 bases agree with TRBD1. The CDR3 is 16 amino acids. Per germline, CDR1 SGHRS and CDR2 YFSETQ. J was trimmed by 1 base and V by 3 bases; bases with no gene match: 9. CDR3 DNA sequence: TGCGCCAGCAGCTCCGAGTCGCCAGGGGGTAACTATGGCTACACCTTC. It specifies CASSSESPGGNYGYTF.

The chain couples TRBV7-9 to TRBJ2-3, with D possibly TRBD2 on 5 matching bases. Germline V gene data show CDR1 as SEHNR and CDR2 as FQNEAQ (reference sequence). V shed 6 bases and J shed 5 bases, with 9 bases lying between them. The length of the CDR3 is 12 residues. CDR3 protein: CASRGGGDTQYF. CDR3 sequence (DNA): TGTGCCAGCAGGGGTGGAGGAGATACGCAGTATTTT.

The V gene is TRBV7-3, the J gene TRBJ1-2; no definite D call. The CDR3 is made up of 12 amino acids. The ends were cut back, 5 bases at V and 5 bases at J, with 9 bases in the middle. In germline, CDR1 is SGHTA, CDR2 FQGTGA. The CDR3 DNA is TGTGCCAGCAGCGATGGAGGTTATGGCTACACCTTC. It translates to CASSDGGYGYTF.

V and J are TRBV27 and TRBJ1-6, with 7 bases aligning to TRBD1. This CDR3 has 15 residues. The V segment lost 5 bases and the J segment 7 bases; nucleotides outside the gene matches: 8. CDR1 is MNHEY, CDR2 SMNVEV, per germline (reference sequence). DNA of the CDR3: TGTGCCAGCAGTCCCTCGACAGGGCGAAATTCACCCCTCCACTTT. Protein product: CASSPSTGRNSPLHF.

The chain recombines TRBV5-1 with TRBJ2-7, with 10 bases identical to TRBD2. The V gene end was trimmed by 4 bases and the J gene end by 4 bases; junction bases not matched to a gene: 5. Germline CDR1 and CDR2: SGHRS and YFSETQ. CDR3 length: 14 residues. The CDR3 loop is CASSISGGAYEQYF. The CDR3 nucleotides are TGCGCCAGCAGCATAAGCGGGGGGGCTTACGAGCAGTACTTC.

V is TRBV4-1 and J is TRBJ1-6; 7 bases agree with TRBD1. CDR3 length equals 16 residues. Germline CDR1 is MGHRA and CDR2 is YSYEKL. V dropped 2 bases and J dropped 6; count of bases not matched to a gene: 7. The CDR3 DNA follows: TGCGCCAGCAGCCAACTACAGGGGCGGGGTAATTCACCCCTCCACTTT. As protein: CASSQLQGRGNSPLHF.

This sequence joins TRBV18 and TRBJ2-1, with 8 bases matching TRBD1. The CDR3 is 14 amino acids. Germline V gene sequence: CDR1 KGHSH, CDR2 LQKENI. The J segment lost 3 bases and the V segment lost 6 bases, leaving 4 bases of the junction unmatched. The CDR3 protein is CASSSGGYYNEQFF. The CDR3 nucleotides are TGTGCCAGCTCCTCAGGGGGCTACTACAATGAGCAGTTCTTC.

The chain joins TRBV11-3 to TRBJ2-7; D gene ambiguous. The CDR3 is made up of 14 amino acids. V was pared by 0 bases and J by 2 bases, with 8 bases between. Germline CDR1 and CDR2: SGHNT and YENEEA. The CDR3 DNA reads as TGTGCCAGCAGCTTAGAAACGAACACCTACGAGCAGTACTTC. This codes for CASSLETNTYEQYF.

V and J are TRBV15 and TRBJ2-7; 9 bases map to TRBD1. V shed 3 bases and J 4 bases; nucleotides not matched to a gene: 4. This CDR3 is 14 amino acids long. CDR1 LNHNV and CDR2 YYDKDF come from the germline V gene (reference sequence). The DNA for the CDR3 is TGTGCCACCAGCAGGGACAGGGGTAGGTACGAGCAGTACTTC. It translates to CATSRDRGRYEQYF.

This clone was observed once. The chain has TRBV5-4 and TRBJ2-2; 12 bases match TRBD2. In germline, CDR1 is SGHNT, CDR2 YYREEE (reference sequence). V shed 4 bases and J 5 bases; nucleotides not matched to a gene: 9. The CDR3 consists of 17 residues. The CDR3 here is CASSSRSSGGGTGELFF. The CDR3 DNA follows: TGTGCCAGCAGCAGCCGCTCTAGCGGGGGGGGAACCGGGGAGCTGTTTTTT.

The gene calls are TRBV7-2 and TRBJ1-3; 9 bases fit TRBD1. The germline CDR1 and CDR2 sequences are SGHTA and FQGNSA. This CDR3 has 15 amino acids. Trimming removed 6 bases from V and 3 bases from J; junction bases left unmatched: 6. CDR3 bases: TGTGCCAGCAGTTTTACAGGGGGCGTTGGAAACACCATATATTTT. This translates into CASSFTGGVGNTIYF.

CDR3 sequence reads: CASSPSMAGGSTEAFF. The CDR3, as DNA: TGTGCCAGCTCACCAAGCATGGCAGGGGGGAGCACTGAAGCTTTCTTT. The chain recombines TRBV18 with TRBJ1-1, with TRBD1 identical over 7 bases. V lost 2 bases to trimming and J lost 4 bases; unmatched junction nucleotides: 10. The CDR3 runs 16 residues. Germline V gene sequence: CDR1 KGHSH, CDR2 LQKENI.

CDR3 protein: CAWDRGTYEQYF. The CDR3 DNA sequence: TGTGCCTGGGACAGGGGTACCTACGAGCAGTACTTC. The chain recombines TRBV30 with TRBJ2-7; 8 bases align to TRBD1. V gave up 5 bases and J gave up 2 bases; unmatched junction bases: 2. From germline, CDR1 is GTSNPN and CDR2 SVGIG (reference sequence). The CDR3 has 12 residues. Together with reference TRBV30 and TRBJ2-7, the CDR3 gives the full variable domain: SQTIHQWPATLVQPVGSPLSLECTVEGTSNPNLYWYRQAAGRGLQLLFYSVGIGQISSEVPQNLSASRPQDRQFILSSKKLLLSDSGFYLCAWDRGTYEQYFGPGTRLTVT.

V is TRBV5-8 and J is TRBJ1-2, with 7 bases fitting TRBD1. J was trimmed by 6 bases and V by 1 base; bases with no gene match: 3. Germline loops: CDR1 SGHTS, CDR2 YDEGEE. This CDR3 comprises 13 residues. The CDR3 coding sequence is TGTGCCAGCAGCTTGAGACAGGGTCATGGCTACACCTTC. Its protein product is CASSLRQGHGYTF.

The J gene is TRBJ1-1, the V gene TRBV6-6; D is perhaps TRBD1 (5 bases). This CDR3 contains 15 residues. The V end was cut by 4 bases, the J end by 1 base, with 13 bases between. The germline gives CDR1 MNHNY, CDR2 SVGAGI (reference sequence). In nucleotides, the CDR3 is TGTGCCAGCAGTTCCCAGGGCTGGGAGAACACTGAAGCTTTCTTT. Translated, it gives CASSSQGWENTEAFF.